The 9 T cell receptor beta chains presented below share a single source sample, sequenced in a study of response to subunit inactivated influenza vaccine. MiXCR, applied by TCRdb to the RT-PCR reads, yields one record per CDR3 protein. The profile shows about 650,000 distinct CDR3 sequences, around 15% of them singletons. Source: PBMCs from blood, taken 14 to 15 days before vaccination. The receptor source for this set is a man aged 45-65 years who received an inactivated influenza vaccine.

This clonotype appeared a few times. The chain employs TRBV30 and TRBJ2-7; TRBD2 might be the D (6 bases). V lost 0 bases to trimming and J lost 0 bases, with 15 bases between them. This CDR3 is built from 16 residues. The V gene's germline CDR1 is GTSNPN and CDR2 SVGIG (reference sequence). The CDR3 loop reads CAWSVRRDAYSYEQYF. The CDR3, as DNA: TGTGCCTGGAGTGTAAGGAGGGACGCATACTCCTACGAGCAGTACTTC. Full variable domain (outside the CDR3, taken from reference TRBV30 and TRBJ2-7): SQTIHQWPATLVQPVGSPLSLECTVEGTSNPNLYWYRQAAGRGLQLLFYSVGIGQISSEVPQNLSASRPQDRQFILSSKKLLLSDSGFYLCAWSVRRDAYSYEQYFGPGTRLTVT.

This clonotype was counted between two and nine times. The chain uses TRBV12-3 or TRBV12-4 and TRBJ1-4; D is undetermined. CDR3 size: 14 residues. Between the trimmed V and J ends, which lost 6 bases and 12 bases, there was a span of 20 bases. CDR3 nucleotides: TGTGCCAGCAGCCCCCAAGGCGGCCGTGTGGAACTGTTTTTT. Protein product: CASSPQGGRVELFF.

The table lists this clonotype with a few counts. The chain links TRBV7-2 to TRBJ2-5; D gene unclear. CDR1 and CDR2 (germline): SGHTA, FQGNSA. The CDR3 sequence is 16 residues long. Trimming stripped 3 bases from V and 1 base from J, with 15 bases between. The CDR3 is CASSLVFYGGQETQYF. CDR3 nucleotides: TGTGCCAGCAGCTTGGTTTTTTATGGCGGCCAAGAGACCCAGTACTTC.

This clonotype occurred many times. CDR3 sequence reads: CASSYARGGQGTYEQYF. DNA for the CDR3: TGTGCCAGCAGCTACGCTAGAGGGGGACAGGGGACCTACGAGCAGTACTTC. This sequence joins TRBV7-2 and TRBJ2-7, with TRBD1 matching 10 bases. Germline trimming cut 4 bases from V and 2 bases from J; bases unmatched to any gene: 11. CDR3 length: 17 residues. Germline values: CDR1 SGHTA, CDR2 FQGNSA.

This clonotype was counted only a few times. This chain connects TRBV7-2 to TRBJ1-4, with TRBD1 as a possible D gene (6 bases). CDR1 SGHTA and CDR2 FQGNSA come from the germline V gene. CDR3 length: 14 residues. V lost 2 bases and J lost 4, with 8 bases in between. In DNA form, the CDR3 reads TGTGCCAGCAGCTTACGACAGGTTAATGAAAAACTGTTTTTT. The encoded protein is CASSLRQVNEKLFF.

This clonotype has ten or more counts. The genes are TRBV29-1 and TRBJ1-5, with D perhaps TRBD1 (5 bases). The V gene lost 6 bases and the J gene lost 1 base, with 7 bases spanning the gap. The CDR3 length is 12 residues. CDR1 and CDR2 (germline): SQVTM, ANQGSEA. The CDR3 coding sequence is TGCAGCGTGGGGGGGAGCAATCAGCCCCAGCATTTT. This codes for CSVGGSNQPQHF.

This clonotype was observed many times. The chain is built from TRBV2 and TRBJ2-3; 11 bases fit TRBD2. V dropped 1 base and J dropped 5; count of bases not matched to a gene: 8. CDR3 length: 17 amino acids. Germline assignment: CDR1 SNHLY and CDR2 FYNNEI. The CDR3 loop reads CASSEGLAGGGIDTQYF. As DNA, the CDR3 is TGTGCCAGCAGTGAAGGGCTAGCGGGGGGAGGTATAGATACGCAGTATTTT.

This clonotype was seen only a few times. The chain recombines TRBV6-6 with TRBJ2-7, with D unclear. The CDR3 length is 13 residues. V lost 2 bases, J lost 2 bases, and 7 bases lay in between. CDR1 and CDR2 from the germline V gene are MNHNY and SVGAGI (reference sequence). The CDR3 DNA reads TGTGCCAGCAGTTACGGAAGGGCCTACGAGCAGTACTTC. This translates into CASSYGRAYEQYF.

The chain links TRBV2 to TRBJ1-1; TRBD1 is a possible D gene (6 bases). CDR3 length: 13 amino acids. Germline values: CDR1 SNHLY, CDR2 FYNNEI. Deletions cut 6 bases from V and 8 bases from J, with 16 bases between. The CDR3 reads CASSGTSRREAFF. CDR3 bases: TGTGCCAGCAGCGGGACAAGCAGAAGGGAAGCTTTCTTT.